The T cell receptor (beta chain) described here comes from a study of identifying expanded T cells in peripheral blood. The study, taken as a whole, reports: Over around two and four weeks, about 15 and 19 clones changed, versus around 1.2 between replicates. Variance in clone template counts between approximately two-week samples significantly increased with total template count across all healthy donors.

Trimming stripped 5 bases from V and 7 bases from J, with 10 bases between. CDR1 and CDR2 from the germline V gene are MNHNS and SASEGT. The CDR3 consists of 12 residues. In the case of this clone: Antigen specificity is unknown.

Collection occurred without any documented infections or immune events in donors. Generated by immunoSEQ multiplex PCR, the TCRdb table keeps only in-frame clones and is missing some. The data contain some 100,000 clones, roughly 89% of them singletons. The sequencing sample was made of blood. This TCR derives from a person between 18 and 69 years old in good health. The V call is TRBV6-1, the J call TRBJ2-3; no firm D call. The CDR3 loop is CASSPLPHTQYF. In DNA, the CDR3 is TGTGCCAGCAGTCCCTTGCCCCATACGCAGTATTTT.